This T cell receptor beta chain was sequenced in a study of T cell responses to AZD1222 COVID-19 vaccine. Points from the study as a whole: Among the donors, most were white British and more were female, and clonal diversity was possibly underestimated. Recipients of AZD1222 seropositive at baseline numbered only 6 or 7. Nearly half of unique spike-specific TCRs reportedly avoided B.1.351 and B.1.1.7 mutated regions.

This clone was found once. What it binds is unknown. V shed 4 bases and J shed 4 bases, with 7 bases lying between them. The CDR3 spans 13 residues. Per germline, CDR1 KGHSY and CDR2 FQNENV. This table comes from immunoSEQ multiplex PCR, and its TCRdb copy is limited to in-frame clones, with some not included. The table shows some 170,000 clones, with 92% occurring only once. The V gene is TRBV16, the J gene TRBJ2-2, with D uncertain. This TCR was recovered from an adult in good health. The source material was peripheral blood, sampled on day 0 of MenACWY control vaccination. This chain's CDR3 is CASSRRGTGELFF. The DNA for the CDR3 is TGTGCCAGCAGCCGCCGCGGCACCGGGGAGCTGTTTTTT.